This entry features one T cell receptor beta chain sequence. The data were obtained in a study of T cell changes during pregnancy in multiple sclerosis. Germline V gene data show CDR1 as MNHNS and CDR2 as SASEGT. The length of the CDR3 is 15 residues. Trimming cost V 6 bases and J 3 bases, with 18 bases left between them. TCRdb's table, derived via immunoSEQ multiplex PCR, lists solely in-frame clones and lacks some. The repertoire holds roughly 48,000 clones, with about 95% as singletons. The chain links TRBV6-1 to TRBJ2-7, with a tentative D call TRBD1 (6 bases). The sequence came from a female donor with multiple sclerosis, enrolled in a pregnancy study. This specimen consisted of CD8+ T cells from peripheral blood mononuclear cells, obtained in the first trimester of pregnancy. The CDR3 spells CASSLGAKPLYEQYF. For the CDR3, the DNA is TGTGCCAGCAGCTTGGGGGCCAAACCCCTCTACGAGCAGTACTTC.